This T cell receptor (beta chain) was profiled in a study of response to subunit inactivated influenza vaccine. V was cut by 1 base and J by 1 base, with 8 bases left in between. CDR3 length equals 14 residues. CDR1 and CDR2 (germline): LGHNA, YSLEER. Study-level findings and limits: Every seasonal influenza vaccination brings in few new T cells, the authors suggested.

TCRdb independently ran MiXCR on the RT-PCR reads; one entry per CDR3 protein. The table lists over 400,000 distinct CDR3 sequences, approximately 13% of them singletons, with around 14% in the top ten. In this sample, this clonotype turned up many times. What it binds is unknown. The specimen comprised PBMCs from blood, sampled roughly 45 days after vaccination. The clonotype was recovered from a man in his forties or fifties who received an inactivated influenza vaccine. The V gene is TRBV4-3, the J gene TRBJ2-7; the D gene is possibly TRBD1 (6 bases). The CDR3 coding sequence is TGCGCCAGCAGCCAAGCGGACAGTTCCTACGAGCAGTACTTC. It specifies CASSQADSSYEQYF.